This T cell receptor (beta chain) emerged from a study of cytomegalovirus exposure and HLA in healthy donors. This clone was found once. Donors counted as nominally healthy when sampled, yet unrecorded immune exposures were likely. PCR involved 60 Vbeta and 13 Jbeta primers. Sequencing was performed with immunoSEQ multiplex PCR; in TCRdb, only in-frame clones are kept and a portion is missing. The sample yields over 90,000 clones, 70% seen once. This CDR3 contains 13 residues. After removal of 6 bases from V and 7 bases from J, the junction contained 5 bases not matched to a gene. CDR1 and CDR2 (germline): MNHEY, SMNVEV (reference sequence).

Sequencing was performed on PBMCs. The chain employs TRBV27 and TRBJ2-7; TRBD2 matches 11 bases. The sequence derives from a woman in her fifties or sixties in good health and CMV-seropositive. CDR3 in amino acids: CASRGLAGREQYF. CDR3 DNA sequence: TGTGCCAGCAGAGGACTAGCGGGTCGGGAGCAGTACTTC.